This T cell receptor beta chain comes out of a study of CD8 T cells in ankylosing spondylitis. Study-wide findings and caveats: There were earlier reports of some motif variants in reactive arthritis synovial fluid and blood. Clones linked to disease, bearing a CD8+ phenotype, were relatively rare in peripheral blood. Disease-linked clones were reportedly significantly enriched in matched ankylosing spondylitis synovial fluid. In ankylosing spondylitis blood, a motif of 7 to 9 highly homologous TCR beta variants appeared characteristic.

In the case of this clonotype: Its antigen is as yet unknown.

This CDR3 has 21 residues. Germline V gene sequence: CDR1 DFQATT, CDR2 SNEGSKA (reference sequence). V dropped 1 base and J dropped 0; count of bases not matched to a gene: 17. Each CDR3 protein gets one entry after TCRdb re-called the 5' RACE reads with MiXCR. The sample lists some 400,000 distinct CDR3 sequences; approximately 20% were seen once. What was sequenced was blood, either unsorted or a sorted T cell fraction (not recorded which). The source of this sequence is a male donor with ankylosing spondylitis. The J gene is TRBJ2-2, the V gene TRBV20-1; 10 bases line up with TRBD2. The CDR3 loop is CSARGFTSGDSRPTNTGELFF. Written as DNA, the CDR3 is TGCAGTGCTAGAGGTTTTACTAGCGGGGACTCTCGCCCAACGAACACCGGGGAGCTGTTTTTT.